This T cell receptor (beta chain) comes out of a study of CXCR3-negative and CXCR3-positive naive CD8 T cells. UMI labels and 5' RACE were used to prepare the TRB cDNA libraries. TCRdb re-called the 5' RACE reads; every CDR3 protein appears as one record, without DNA. The sample includes 45,000 to 60,000 distinct CDR3 sequences. CDR1 DFQATT and CDR2 SNEGSKA come from the germline V gene (reference sequence). The CDR3 length is 16 residues. The sample comprised memory CD8+ T cells from blood. The chain is built from TRBV20-1 and TRBJ2-3. This TCR derives from a human donor in good health. Some clones in this sample may be carry-over from other donors' samples. This CDR3 reads CSAHITSGTYTDTQYF.